This TCR beta chain was identified in a study of shared clonotypes between healthy human individuals. Trimming removed 1 base at V and 2 bases at J, with 3 bases between. This CDR3 has 13 amino acids. Looked up from germline, CDR1 is SGHTA and CDR2 is FQGTGA. With regard to this clone: The antigen remains undetermined.

Study-level findings and limits: A handful of donors had 4% to 6.5% of their naive CD4 clonotypes in common. Among non-shared clonotypes, generation probabilities were lower than among those shared by all four donors. Clonotype sharing among donors was thought likely to change with sequencing depth.

Investigators spread the genomic DNA of each subset evenly over several immunoSEQ plates. The data were produced by immunoSEQ multiplex PCR, yet TCRdb's version contains in-frame clones alone and is incomplete. The sample contains over 850,000 clones, 78% of which appear only once. The receptor comes from a man between 18 and 35 years old in good health. Some clones in this sample may be carry-over from other donors' samples. The material sequenced was memory CD4+ T cells from PBMCs. Subset noted: CD45RA-negative fraction. V gene TRBV7-3 combines with J gene TRBJ1-5; unclear D gene. CDR3 sequence (DNA): TGTGCCAGCAGCTTAAGGGGCAATCAGCCCCAGCATTTT. Protein sequence: CASSLRGNQPQHF.